Listed below are T cell receptor beta chains from one sample, sequenced in a study of Ad26.COV2.S vaccination and SARS-CoV-2 variants. Sequencing used immunoSEQ multiplex PCR; TCRdb keeps in-frame clones, though not all of them. This sample carries about 440,000 clones, less than 95% of them seen once, and the ten largest clones take roughly 4%. The sequencing here drew on peripheral blood, taken in a trial of Ad26.COV2.S vaccine versus placebo. The source is a person aged 18-60 years who received the Ad26.COV2.S COVID-19 vaccine or a placebo. CDR3s include the opening cysteine and the closing phenylalanine or tryptophan. D genes are given only for firm matches. Expanded clones get a size class; other rows say once, few or many, or leave the size out.

abundance: .; len: 17; j_gene: TRBJ2-3; v_gene: TRBV5-8; d_gene: TRBD1; CDR3nt: TGTGCCAGCAGCTTGGCCTTGGGGACAGGGTCCACAGATACGCAGTATTTT; CDR3aa: CASSLALGTGSTDTQYF
abundance: .; len: 14; j_gene: TRBJ1-1; v_gene: TRBV10-3; d_gene: TRBD1; CDR3nt: TGTGCCATCAGTTCGGACAGGGGGCAGACTGAAGCTTTCTTT; CDR3aa: CAISSDRGQTEAFF
abundance: few; len: 14; j_gene: TRBJ2-1; v_gene: TRBV6-4; d_gene: TRBD2; CDR3nt: TGTGCCAGCAGCCGGGAGGGGGGGATCAATGAGCAGTTCTTC; CDR3aa: CASSREGGINEQFF
abundance: few; len: 20; j_gene: TRBJ2-3; v_gene: TRBV9; d_gene: TRBD2; CDR3nt: TGTGCCAGCAGCCTCGAGCCAGCGGGAGCTGGTCGGTTAAGCTCAGATACGCAGTATTTT; CDR3aa: CASSLEPAGAGRLSSDTQYF
abundance: .; len: 13; j_gene: TRBJ2-1; v_gene: TRBV7-3; d_gene: TRBD2; CDR3nt: TGTGCCAGCAGCTCACTAGCGGGAAGTGAGCAGTTCTTC; CDR3aa: CASSSLAGSEQFF
abundance: .; len: 13; j_gene: TRBJ2-3; v_gene: TRBV25-1; d_gene: .; CDR3nt: TGTGCCAGCAGTGATGCGGGCACAGATACGCAGTATTTT; CDR3aa: CASSDAGTDTQYF
abundance: .; len: 18; j_gene: TRBJ2-6; v_gene: TRBV6-6; d_gene: .; CDR3nt: TGTGCCAGCAGTCCGAGGGCAGACAGAATTTCTGGGGCCAACGTCCTGACTTTC; CDR3aa: CASSPRADRISGANVLTF
abundance: .; len: 15; j_gene: TRBJ2-3; v_gene: TRBV28; d_gene: TRBD1; CDR3nt: TGTGCCAGCAGTCCCTGGACAGGGGAGGCAGATACGCAGTATTTT; CDR3aa: CASSPWTGEADTQYF
abundance: .; len: 12; j_gene: TRBJ2-3; v_gene: TRBV28; d_gene: .; CDR3nt: TGTGCCAGCAGGCCTAGCACAGATACGCAGTATTTT; CDR3aa: CASRPSTDTQYF
abundance: .; len: 13; j_gene: TRBJ2-7; v_gene: TRBV9; d_gene: .; CDR3nt: TGTGCCAGCAGCCCACCTAGCCCCTACGAGCAGTACTTC; CDR3aa: CASSPPSPYEQYF
abundance: .; len: 13; j_gene: TRBJ1-2; v_gene: TRBV19; d_gene: .; CDR3nt: TGTGCCAGTAGTAGGACAGCTAACTATGGCTACACCTTC; CDR3aa: CASSRTANYGYTF
abundance: .; len: 15; j_gene: TRBJ2-7; v_gene: TRBV7-2; d_gene: TRBD2; CDR3nt: TGTGCCAGCAGCCCTCAGTCGGGAGGGCCCCACGAGCAGTACTTC; CDR3aa: CASSPQSGGPHEQYF
abundance: .; len: 16; j_gene: TRBJ2-1; v_gene: TRBV2; d_gene: .; CDR3nt: TGTGCCAGCAGTGAAACCTCTTGGGAACTGATAAATGAGCAGTTCTTC; CDR3aa: CASSETSWELINEQFF
abundance: .; len: 15; j_gene: TRBJ2-5; v_gene: TRBV5-8; d_gene: TRBD2; CDR3nt: TGTGCCAGCAGCTTCAAGCGGGAGGGCTACGAGACCCAGTACTTC; CDR3aa: CASSFKREGYETQYF
abundance: .; len: 14; j_gene: TRBJ1-6; v_gene: TRBV28; d_gene: .; CDR3nt: TGTGCCAGCCTCTATGGGGGCACGAATTCACCCCTCCACTTT; CDR3aa: CASLYGGTNSPLHF
abundance: .; len: 17; j_gene: TRBJ2-2; v_gene: TRBV5-1; d_gene: TRBD2; CDR3nt: TGCGCCAGCAGCTTGGGGCTAGCGGGAGCGGGCACCGGGGAGCTGTTTTTT; CDR3aa: CASSLGLAGAGTGELFF
abundance: .; len: 12; j_gene: TRBJ1-1; v_gene: TRBV9; d_gene: .; CDR3nt: TGTGCCAGCAGCGTAGAGGGCACTGAAGCTTTCTTT; CDR3aa: CASSVEGTEAFF
abundance: .; len: 13; j_gene: TRBJ2-2; v_gene: TRBV6-5; d_gene: .; CDR3nt: TGTGCCAGCAGTTACGGAGGGCCCGGGGAGCTGTTTTTT; CDR3aa: CASSYGGPGELFF
abundance: .; len: 14; j_gene: TRBJ2-5; v_gene: TRBV6-5; d_gene: .; CDR3nt: TGTGCCAGCAGTTACTCGGACGGGACAGAGACCCAGTACTTC; CDR3aa: CASSYSDGTETQYF
abundance: once; len: 15; j_gene: TRBJ1-3; v_gene: TRBV5-4; d_gene: TRBD1; CDR3nt: TGTGCCAGCAGCACCGCCGGGGGGACAGCAAACACCATATATTTT; CDR3aa: CASSTAGGTANTIYF
abundance: .; len: 14; j_gene: TRBJ2-5; v_gene: TRBV6-5; d_gene: TRBD1; CDR3nt: TGTGCCAGCAGCCGGGACAGGGTACGGGAGACCCAGTACTTC; CDR3aa: CASSRDRVRETQYF
abundance: .; len: 13; j_gene: TRBJ1-1; v_gene: TRBV25-1; d_gene: .; CDR3nt: TGTGCCAGCAGCTACACTGGAGGGACTGAAGCTTTCTTT; CDR3aa: CASSYTGGTEAFF
abundance: .; len: 13; j_gene: TRBJ1-1; v_gene: TRBV27; d_gene: .; CDR3nt: TGTGCCAGCAGCTGGGCAGGGAACACTGAAGCTTTCTTT; CDR3aa: CASSWAGNTEAFF
abundance: .; len: 12; j_gene: TRBJ2-5; v_gene: TRBV28; d_gene: .; CDR3nt: TGTGCCAGCAGTTTAACCGGGGAGACCCAGTACTTC; CDR3aa: CASSLTGETQYF
abundance: .; len: 15; j_gene: TRBJ2-1; v_gene: TRBV9; d_gene: .; CDR3nt: TGTGCCAGCAGCGTAGAAGGCGGCCTGGCGGGTGAGCAGTTCTTC; CDR3aa: CASSVEGGLAGEQFF
abundance: .; len: 15; j_gene: TRBJ1-1; v_gene: TRBV28; d_gene: TRBD1; CDR3nt: TGTGCCAGCAGTGTGAATAGGGACAGCCTTACTGAAGCTTTCTTT; CDR3aa: CASSVNRDSLTEAFF
abundance: once; len: 15; j_gene: TRBJ2-2; v_gene: TRBV6-1; d_gene: TRBD2; CDR3nt: TGTGCCAGCAGTGAAGCGCTAGCGGGGCTGTGGGAGCTGTTTTTT; CDR3aa: CASSEALAGLWELFF
abundance: .; len: 18; j_gene: TRBJ1-4; v_gene: TRBV7-9; d_gene: .; CDR3nt: TGTGCCAGCAGCTTAGCGGGGCGCCGAGTTGCAACTAATGAAAAACTGTTTTTT; CDR3aa: CASSLAGRRVATNEKLFF
abundance: .; len: 15; j_gene: TRBJ2-7; v_gene: TRBV11-2; d_gene: TRBD2; CDR3nt: TGTGCCAGCAGCCGAGGGACTAGCGGGAGCGACGAGCAGTACTTC; CDR3aa: CASSRGTSGSDEQYF
abundance: .; len: 15; j_gene: TRBJ2-7; v_gene: TRBV28; d_gene: .; CDR3nt: TGTGCCAGCAGTTCTTTTGCGGTTGGATCCTACGAGCAGTACTTC; CDR3aa: CASSSFAVGSYEQYF
abundance: .; len: 15; j_gene: TRBJ2-7; v_gene: TRBV5-1; d_gene: TRBD2; CDR3nt: TGCGCCAGCAGCTTGGTCGGTAGCGGGAGTGACGAGCAGTACTTC; CDR3aa: CASSLVGSGSDEQYF
abundance: once; len: 15; j_gene: TRBJ2-7; v_gene: TRBV7-9; d_gene: TRBD2; CDR3nt: TGTGCCAGCAGCCTAATAGCGGGAGGGACGGGGGAGCAGTACTTC; CDR3aa: CASSLIAGGTGEQYF
abundance: .; len: 13; j_gene: TRBJ1-2; v_gene: TRBV28; d_gene: TRBD1; CDR3nt: TGTGCCAGCAGTTCGACAGGGCCCCTAAGCTACACCTTC; CDR3aa: CASSSTGPLSYTF
abundance: .; len: 16; j_gene: TRBJ2-3; v_gene: TRBV5-5; d_gene: .; CDR3nt: TGTGCCAGCAGCTCAGCTCCGGTGAGGGCAATAGATACGCAGTATTTT; CDR3aa: CASSSAPVRAIDTQYF
abundance: .; len: 18; j_gene: TRBJ2-4; v_gene: TRBV5-1; d_gene: .; CDR3nt: TGCGCCAGCAGCCCCGGTGGGGGTTCCCCCATAGCCAAAAACATTCAGTACTTC; CDR3aa: CASSPGGGSPIAKNIQYF
abundance: .; len: 18; j_gene: TRBJ2-1; v_gene: TRBV11-2; d_gene: TRBD2; CDR3nt: TGTGCCAGCAGCCTATCAGGGGGACTAGCCCCGCCCTACAATGAGCAGTTCTTC; CDR3aa: CASSLSGGLAPPYNEQFF
abundance: .; len: 13; j_gene: TRBJ2-7; v_gene: TRBV18; d_gene: .; CDR3nt: TGTGCCAGCTCACCCCTAGGGGGAAGGGAGCAGTACTTC; CDR3aa: CASSPLGGREQYF
abundance: .; len: 15; j_gene: TRBJ2-7; v_gene: TRBV4-1; d_gene: TRBD1; CDR3nt: TGCGCCAGCAGCCAACCTGACAGGGGAGACTACGAGCAGTACTTC; CDR3aa: CASSQPDRGDYEQYF
abundance: .; len: 16; j_gene: TRBJ2-1; v_gene: TRBV7-3; d_gene: TRBD2; CDR3nt: TGTGCCAGCAGCCCTGGGGCGGGAGAGTTTCAGAATGAGCAGTTCTTC; CDR3aa: CASSPGAGEFQNEQFF
abundance: .; len: 15; j_gene: TRBJ2-5; v_gene: TRBV7-3; d_gene: TRBD1; CDR3nt: TGTGCCAGCAGCCTCCAGGGACAGGCCCAAGAGACCCAGTACTTC; CDR3aa: CASSLQGQAQETQYF
abundance: .; len: 16; j_gene: TRBJ1-2; v_gene: TRBV28; d_gene: TRBD1; CDR3nt: TGTGCCAGCAGTTTCGTAGGACAGGGAAGAAACTATGGCTACACCTTC; CDR3aa: CASSFVGQGRNYGYTF
abundance: .; len: 12; j_gene: TRBJ2-3; v_gene: TRBV7-9; d_gene: .; CDR3nt: TGTGCCAGCAGCTATAAGGTGGATACGCAGTATTTT; CDR3aa: CASSYKVDTQYF
abundance: .; len: 14; j_gene: TRBJ2-7; v_gene: TRBV7-9; d_gene: TRBD2; CDR3nt: TGTGCCAGCAGCTCAACTCGGGGGGGTTACGAGCAGTACTTC; CDR3aa: CASSSTRGGYEQYF
abundance: .; len: 14; j_gene: TRBJ1-1; v_gene: TRBV9; d_gene: .; CDR3nt: TGTGCCAGCAGCGTAGGCAGGGCGAACACTGAAGCTTTCTTT; CDR3aa: CASSVGRANTEAFF
abundance: .; len: 13; j_gene: TRBJ1-1; v_gene: TRBV19; d_gene: .; CDR3nt: TGTGCCAGTAGTATAGGGAGGGGGATTGAAGCTTTCTTT; CDR3aa: CASSIGRGIEAFF
abundance: once; len: 15; j_gene: TRBJ2-7; v_gene: TRBV5-6; d_gene: TRBD1; CDR3nt: TGTGCCAGCAGCGGGACGGGACAGGGTTCCTACGAGCAGTACTTC; CDR3aa: CASSGTGQGSYEQYF
abundance: .; len: 15; j_gene: TRBJ2-1; v_gene: TRBV18; d_gene: TRBD2; CDR3nt: TGTGCCAGCTCACCCCCCATGGCGGGAGGGGGTGAGCAGTTCTTC; CDR3aa: CASSPPMAGGGEQFF
abundance: .; len: 16; j_gene: TRBJ2-1; v_gene: TRBV10-2; d_gene: TRBD2; CDR3nt: TGCGCCAGCAGTGAGTCACTGAGCGGGGCTTACAATGAGCAGTTCTTC; CDR3aa: CASSESLSGAYNEQFF
abundance: .; len: 13; j_gene: TRBJ2-7; v_gene: TRBV7-3; d_gene: .; CDR3nt: TGTGCCAGCAGCATTAACGTGTACTACGAGCAGTACTTC; CDR3aa: CASSINVYYEQYF
abundance: once; len: 14; j_gene: TRBJ2-2; v_gene: TRBV5-6; d_gene: .; CDR3nt: TGTGCCAGCAGCTCCCGGTTCAACACCGGGGAGCTGTTTTTT; CDR3aa: CASSSRFNTGELFF
abundance: .; len: 14; j_gene: TRBJ2-7; v_gene: TRBV15; d_gene: .; CDR3nt: TGTGCCACCAGCAGAGATGCCGGGAGCCACGAGCAGTACTTC; CDR3aa: CATSRDAGSHEQYF
abundance: .; len: 14; j_gene: TRBJ2-2; v_gene: TRBV9; d_gene: .; CDR3nt: TGTGCCAGCAGCGGCTCCGGGAACACCGGGGAGCTGTTTTTT; CDR3aa: CASSGSGNTGELFF
abundance: .; len: 16; j_gene: TRBJ2-5; v_gene: TRBV7-2; d_gene: TRBD2; CDR3nt: TGTGCCAGCAGCTTGGATGGGACTAGCGGGATGGGGACCCAGTACTTC; CDR3aa: CASSLDGTSGMGTQYF
abundance: once; len: 16; j_gene: TRBJ2-2; v_gene: TRBV28; d_gene: .; CDR3nt: TGTGCCAGCAGTTTTCCTTTCGGCGGTAACACCGGGGAGCTGTTTTTT; CDR3aa: CASSFPFGGNTGELFF